This TCR beta chain is from a study of T-cell reconstitution after alpha-beta-depleted transplantation in children. Unique molecular identifiers were used to barcode this TCRbeta library. TCRdb recomputed calls from the PCR reads with MiXCR, one row per CDR3 protein. This table has about 210,000 distinct CDR3 sequences, 17% appearing once. Notes on the study in general: There were some patients whose high TCRbeta diversity at day 60 came from surviving recipient T cells and thymic progenitors. Once a year had passed after transplant, T-cell counts and diversity came mostly from newly produced T cells. It was reported that alpha-beta T cells came from several hundred expanded graft clones (about two months after transplant).

A note on this clonotype: What it binds is unknown.

This CDR3 contains 14 residues. V gave up 0 bases and J gave up 7 bases; unmatched junction bases: 5. Per the germline V gene, CDR1 is SGHAT and CDR2 is FQNNGV. The clonotype comes from a male patient under 10 years old who had a stem cell transplant for acute lymphoblastic leukemia, so the T cells may come from the graft donor. Source: PBMCs, mostly from graft donor cells, taken 360 days after TCRalphabeta/CD19-depleted stem cell transplant. This chain connects TRBV11-2 to TRBJ1-2; TRBD1 matches at 7 bases. This chain's CDR3 is CASSLDRDRSGYTF. Here the CDR3 DNA reads TGTGCCAGCAGCTTAGATCGGGACAGATCTGGCTACACCTTC.